Listed below are T cell receptor beta chains from one sample, sequenced in a study of tumour-infiltrating T cells in Burkitt lymphoma. The data were produced by immunoSEQ multiplex PCR, yet TCRdb's version contains in-frame clones alone and is incomplete. Here the sample spans 7,000 or so clones, approximately 18% being singletons. Material: tumor tissue. Every receptor here comes from a human donor with diffuse large B-cell lymphoma. The CDR3 runs from the conserved cysteine through the conserved F or W. D genes are given only for firm matches. Expanded clones get a size class; other rows say once, few or many, or leave the size out.

D,J,V,size,length,DNA,CDR3
TRBD1,TRBJ1-1,TRBV27,NA,16,TGTGCCAGCAGCCCCACCGGACAGGGGGCAAACACTGAAGCTTTCTTT,CASSPTGQGANTEAFF
NA,TRBJ2-1,TRBV7-3,NA,15,TGTGCCAGCAGCTTAAGAGGGGGCTCCTACAATGAGCAGTTCTTC,CASSLRGGSYNEQFF
TRBD2,TRBJ2-7,TRBV11-2,NA,13,TGTGCCAGCAGCTTAGGACTAGCCGGCGAGCAGTACTTC,CASSLGLAGEQYF
NA,TRBJ2-1,TRBV5-1,few,13,TGCGCCAGCAGCTTGGTTACGGGGGACTTGGAGTTCTTC,CASSLVTGDLEFF
TRBD2,TRBJ2-2,TRBV10-3,NA,14,TGTGCCAGCGGACTAGCGGGAGGAACCGGGGAGCTGTTTTTT,CASGLAGGTGELFF
NA,TRBJ2-7,TRBV7-8,NA,16,TGTGCCAGCAGCTTAGAGATTTCTAAGGTGTCCTACGAGCAGTACTTC,CASSLEISKVSYEQYF
TRBD2,TRBJ2-2,TRBV5-1,few,16,TGCGCCAGCAGCCCAAGACTAGCGGTCGAAGGCGGGGAGCTGTTTTTT,CASSPRLAVEGGELFF
NA,TRBJ2-2,TRBV9,NA,15,TGTGCCAGCAGCGTAACCAGCGGGAACACCGGGGAGCTGTTTTTT,CASSVTSGNTGELFF
NA,TRBJ2-5,TRBV20-1,few,11,TGCAGTGCTAACGACTACGAGGCCCAGTACTTC,CSANDYEAQYF
NA,TRBJ2-1,TRBV19,NA,13,TGTGCCAGTAGGGTCGACGCGAAGGGAGAGCAGTTCTTC,CASRVDAKGEQFF
NA,TRBJ2-7,TRBV29-1,NA,12,TGCAGCGTGAACCGGGACGGCTACGAGCAGTACTTC,CSVNRDGYEQYF
NA,TRBJ2-2,TRBV7-2,NA,15,TGTGCCAGCAGCTTACGACAGGGGAGGGGCGGGGAGCTGTTTTTT,CASSLRQGRGGELFF
TRBD1,TRBJ2-6,TRBV5-1,NA,19,TGCGCCAGCAGCCGGACCCCCGGGACAGGGTCTACTGGGGCCAACGTCCTGACTTTC,CASSRTPGTGSTGANVLTF
NA,TRBJ2-2,TRBV5-1,NA,13,TGCGCCAGCAGCTTGGGGAACACCGGGGAGCTGTTTTTT,CASSLGNTGELFF
NA,TRBJ2-7,TRBV5-4,few,13,TGTGCCAGCAGCTTGGGGCGAGTTTCCGAGCAGTACTTC,CASSLGRVSEQYF
NA,TRBJ1-6,TRBV5-6,NA,15,TGTGCCAGCAGCTTGAGACAGACTTATAATTCACCCCTCCACTTT,CASSLRQTYNSPLHF
NA,TRBJ1-4,TRBV18,NA,15,TGTGCCAGCTCAGGGCAGACGGGCCTTAATGAAAAACTGTTTTTT,CASSGQTGLNEKLFF
NA,TRBJ2-7,TRBV6-5,NA,16,TGTGCCAGCAGTTACTCGATGGCTCCCCCCGGCTACGAGCAGTACTTC,CASSYSMAPPGYEQYF
NA,TRBJ2-5,TRBV7-9,few,16,TGTGCCAGCAGCCCCCCCGGCGAATTTATCCAAGAGACCCAGTACTTC,CASSPPGEFIQETQYF
TRBD2,TRBJ2-2,TRBV18,NA,16,TGTGCCAGCTCACGGACTAGCGGGAGCGGCACCGGGGAGCTGTTTTTT,CASSRTSGSGTGELFF
NA,TRBJ1-5,TRBV30,few,15,TGTGCCTGGAGTAGTGTCGGACAGTTCAATCAGCCCCAGCATTTT,CAWSSVGQFNQPQHF
TRBD2,TRBJ2-1,TRBV27,NA,16,TGTGCCAGCAGTCCAGTAGCGGGAGGGATTTGGGATGAGCAGTTCTTC,CASSPVAGGIWDEQFF
NA,TRBJ2-3,TRBV7-9,NA,13,TGTGCCAGCAGTAGTGAGGGAGCAGATACGCAGTATTTT,CASSSEGADTQYF
TRBD2,TRBJ2-3,TRBV7-3,NA,17,TGTGCCAGCAGCTTAAGCCCTACTAGCGGGAGTGCAGATACGCAGTATTTT,CASSLSPTSGSADTQYF
TRBD1,TRBJ1-2,TRBV27,few,15,TGTGCCAGCAGTTTATCAGGACAGGTGAACTATGGCTACACCTTC,CASSLSGQVNYGYTF
TRBD2,TRBJ2-2,TRBV6-6,NA,16,TGTGCCAGCAGACTCGGGGTAGCGGGAGATACCGGGGAGCTGTTTTTT,CASRLGVAGDTGELFF
NA,TRBJ1-3,TRBV10-3,NA,14,TGTGCCATCAGTGAGAATCCCTCTGGAAACACCATATATTTT,CAISENPSGNTIYF
NA,TRBJ2-4,TRBV7-9,few,14,TGTGCCAGCAGCTTGCCGGACAGCGGCGACATTCAGTACTTC,CASSLPDSGDIQYF
TRBD1,TRBJ2-1,TRBV10-3,NA,13,TGTGCCATTGCTGGACAGGACTACAATGAGCAGTTCTTC,CAIAGQDYNEQFF
NA,TRBJ1-2,TRBV4-1,NA,16,TGCGCCAGCAGCCAAGATTCTGGGGGCTCAGCTCGGGGCTACACCTTC,CASSQDSGGSARGYTF
NA,TRBJ2-7,TRBV7-6,few,14,TGTGCCAGCAGCTCCGGACTGGATACCTACGAGCAGTACTTC,CASSSGLDTYEQYF
NA,TRBJ1-5,TRBV6-1,NA,15,TGTGCCAGCAGTGAAGTGGGGGCCCGACAGGTCCCCCAGCATTTT,CASSEVGARQVPQHF
NA,TRBJ2-2,TRBV5-1,NA,13,TGCGCCAGCAGCTTGGGCAACACCGGGGAGCTGTTTTTT,CASSLGNTGELFF
NA,TRBJ2-1,TRBV5-5,NA,17,TGTGCCAGCAGCTTGACCCCCCTTGGGGACTCCTACAATGAGCAGTTCTTC,CASSLTPLGDSYNEQFF
TRBD1,TRBJ2-1,TRBV29-1,NA,16,TGCAGCGTTAACTCCGGGACAGAGTTCTCCTACAATGAGCAGTTCTTC,CSVNSGTEFSYNEQFF
TRBD2,TRBJ2-1,TRBV4-1,NA,15,TGCGCCAGCAGCCAAGTGGCTAGCGGAAACAATGAGCAGTTCTTC,CASSQVASGNNEQFF
NA,TRBJ1-4,TRBV5-1,few,17,TGCGCCAGCAGCTTGGGGGCCGGACTTGCAACTAATGAAAAACTGTTTTTT,CASSLGAGLATNEKLFF
TRBD2,TRBJ2-1,TRBV5-1,few,15,TGCGCCAGCAGCTCCTCGGGACTAGCCGCTTTGGAGCAGTTCTTC,CASSSSGLAALEQFF
TRBD1,TRBJ2-7,TRBV30,few,11,TGTGCCTCGGGACAGGCCTACGAGCAGTACTTC,CASGQAYEQYF
TRBD1,TRBJ2-3,TRBV4-3,few,18,TGCGCCAGCAGCCAAGCCGGGACAGGGGACTTCAGCACAGATACGCAGTATTTT,CASSQAGTGDFSTDTQYF
NA,TRBJ2-5,TRBV11-1,NA,17,TGTGCCAGCAGCTTAGAAGTAAATTACGTCAGTCAAGAGACCCAGTACTTC,CASSLEVNYVSQETQYF
NA,TRBJ2-7,TRBV20-1,NA,11,TGCAGTGCTAGGGAACACTACGAGCAGTACTTC,CSAREHYEQYF
TRBD1,TRBJ2-7,TRBV6-5,NA,13,TGTGCCAGCAACCAACAGGGGAGCCACGAGCAGTACTTC,CASNQQGSHEQYF
NA,TRBJ1-2,TRBV27,NA,17,TGTGCCAGCAGTTTACTGGGTCTACAGCCCACCGCTGGTGGCTACACCTTC,CASSLLGLQPTAGGYTF
NA,TRBJ1-4,TRBV9,medium-sized,16,TGTGCCAGCAGCGTAGCTACGGGAGGGGTTAATGAAAAACTGTTTTTT,CASSVATGGVNEKLFF
NA,TRBJ1-1,TRBV2,NA,13,TGTGCCAGCAGTGTATTATTGAACACTGAAGCTTTCTTT,CASSVLLNTEAFF
NA,TRBJ1-2,TRBV29-1,NA,14,TGCAGCGTCTTTGAAGTGGGGGGGCTCTATGGCTACACCTTC,CSVFEVGGLYGYTF
NA,TRBJ2-3,TRBV6-1,NA,11,TGTGCCAGCGCCCCTGGTGATACGCAGTATTTT,CASAPGDTQYF
NA,TRBJ1-2,TRBV19,medium-sized,13,TGTGCCAGTAGTATGTTGACAGTTCGGGGCTACACCTTC,CASSMLTVRGYTF
TRBD2,TRBJ2-3,TRBV19,NA,16,TGTGCCAGTAACGACCATGGCGGGAGTGCTGCAGATACGCAGTATTTT,CASNDHGGSAADTQYF
NA,TRBJ2-7,TRBV14,few,13,TGTGCCAGCAGCCAGTCTTTGGGTGGCGAGCAGTACTTC,CASSQSLGGEQYF
NA,TRBJ1-1,TRBV5-1,few,13,TGCGCCAGCGGCCAGGGACTGAACACTGAAGCTTTCTTT,CASGQGLNTEAFF
NA,TRBJ2-1,TRBV10-3,NA,14,TGTGCCATCAGTGAGTCGCAGGGGCAGGATGAGCAGTTCTTC,CAISESQGQDEQFF
TRBD1,TRBJ2-1,TRBV15,NA,15,TGTGCCACCAGCATCCGACAGGGGGCCTACAATGAGCAGTTCTTC,CATSIRQGAYNEQFF
TRBD2,TRBJ2-7,TRBV29-1,NA,13,TGCAGCGTTGTACTAGCGGACTCCTACGAGCAGTACTTC,CSVVLADSYEQYF